These T cell receptor beta chains were read from a single sample in a study of CD8 T cells in Susac syndrome. MiXCR, run by TCRdb on the immunoSEQ multiplex PCR reads, gives a single entry per CDR3 protein. The top ten clones hold about 0.098% of a sample with roughly 120,000 distinct CDR3 sequences, roughly 94% of them seen once. The sequencing sample was made of CD4+ T cells from PBMCs. These receptors were taken from a human donor in good health. Both conserved end residues are part of each CDR3. The order of the fields is clone size, J gene, V gene, D gene, CDR3 DNA, CDR3 protein. A D gene is named only where the DNA matches it firmly. Expanded clones are given a class, and other clones once, few, many or no size at all.

>NA|TRBJ1-5|TRBV24-1|NA
TGTGCCACCAGTGTGGCTGGCAATCAGCCCCAGCATTTT
CATSVAGNQPQHF
>NA|TRBJ2-2|TRBV30|NA
TGTGCCTGGACCGCCTTTACGGCTGGGGAGCTGTTTTTT
CAWTAFTAGELFF
>NA|TRBJ2-1|TRBV19|NA
TGTGCCAGTAGTTCCGGGACTTACTCCTACAATGAGCAGTTCTTC
CASSSGTYSYNEQFF
>NA|TRBJ2-2|TRBV2|NA
TGTGCCAGCAGCGCCGGGACTCGGAACACCGGGGAGCTGTTTTTT
CASSAGTRNTGELFF
>once|TRBJ2-5|TRBV29-1|NA
TGCAGCGTTGCCCCCCAAGAGACCCAGTACTTC
CSVAPQETQYF
>NA|TRBJ2-4|TRBV30|NA
TGTGCCTGGAGAAGTGTGGCCAAAAACATTCAGTACTTC
CAWRSVAKNIQYF
>once|TRBJ1-1|TRBV5-1|NA
TGCGCCAGCAGCGGCGGGGGGACGGAGAACACTGAAGCTTTCTTT
CASSGGGTENTEAFF
>NA|TRBJ2-7|TRBV2|NA
TGTGCCAGCATCCGGGGGAGCTCCTACGAGCAGTACTTC
CASIRGSSYEQYF
>NA|TRBJ2-5|TRBV5-1|NA
TGCGCCAGCAGTCCCGGCGACCTTCAAGGGGCAGAGACCCAGTACTTC
CASSPGDLQGAETQYF
>NA|TRBJ1-4|TRBV7-2|NA
TGTGCCAGCAGCTTCGGAACAGGGACTAATGAAAAACTGTTTTTT
CASSFGTGTNEKLFF
>NA|TRBJ1-4|TRBV5-1|NA
TGCGCCAGCAGCTTGGGCAGCCCTAATGAAAAACTGTTTTTT
CASSLGSPNEKLFF
>NA|TRBJ1-5|TRBV6-5|TRBD1
TGTGCCAGCAGTCCGGGACAGGGACATCAGCCCCAGCATTTT
CASSPGQGHQPQHF
>once|TRBJ2-7|TRBV11-2|NA
TGTGCCAGCAGCTTGGCCGGGAATCATAACTACGAGCAGTACTTC
CASSLAGNHNYEQYF
>NA|TRBJ2-1|TRBV18|NA
TGTGCCAGCTCTAGGGCGGGAAGCATAGACAATGAGCAGTTCTTC
CASSRAGSIDNEQFF
>NA|TRBJ2-1|TRBV6-6|NA
TGTGCCAGCAGCCCAGGGGGGGTAGCAAATGAGCAGTTCTTC
CASSPGGVANEQFF
>once|TRBJ2-2|TRBV5-1|TRBD2
TGCGCCAGCAGCTTGGTAGGGACTAGCGGGAGACCAGGCACCGGGGAGCTGTTTTTT
CASSLVGTSGRPGTGELFF
>NA|TRBJ1-2|TRBV27|NA
TGTGCCAGCAGGGCACAGGGTCACTATGGCTACACCTTC
CASRAQGHYGYTF
>NA|TRBJ2-2|TRBV7-2|NA
TGTGCCAGCGGCACATTGGCCGCGGGTGACACCGGGGAGCTGTTTTTT
CASGTLAAGDTGELFF
>NA|TRBJ2-7|TRBV4-3|NA
TGCGCCAGCACCCCACCGGGCCGCGAGCAGTACTTC
CASTPPGREQYF
>NA|TRBJ2-7|TRBV14|NA
TGTGCCAGCAGCCAAGAACCTAGCCCAATCATGGACGAGCAGTACTTC
CASSQEPSPIMDEQYF
>NA|TRBJ2-1|TRBV13|TRBD2
TGTGCCAGCAGCTTTCGGACTAGCGGGTCCCTCTCCTACAATGAGCAGTTCTTC
CASSFRTSGSLSYNEQFF
>NA|TRBJ2-7|TRBV18|NA
TGTGCCAGCTCACCGGTTCTCAGTGGTATAAGACAGGCCCAAGAAGACTACGAGCAGTACTTC
CASSPVLSGIRQAQEDYEQYF
>NA|TRBJ2-3|TRBV12-3/TRBV12-4|TRBD2
TGTGCCAGCAGCGCCGGGACTACCACAGATACGCAGTATTTT
CASSAGTTTDTQYF
>NA|TRBJ1-2|TRBV19|TRBD1
TGTGCCAGTAGCCCAGGGGGAGAGGGATACTATGGCTACACCTTC
CASSPGGEGYYGYTF
>once|TRBJ2-3|TRBV6-2/TRBV6-3|TRBD2
TGTGCCAGCAGTTCGGCTAGCGGCGGATCCTCAGATACGCAGTATTTT
CASSSASGGSSDTQYF
>once|TRBJ1-2|TRBV30|TRBD1
TGTGCCTGGGCTCGGACAGGGATCTATGGCTACACCTTC
CAWARTGIYGYTF
>NA|TRBJ2-1|TRBV24-1|NA
TGTGCCACCAGAGATCCGACGGACTCCTACAATGAGCAGTTCTTC
CATRDPTDSYNEQFF
>few|TRBJ2-7|TRBV7-8|NA
TGTGCCAGCAGCTCGAGGTACGAGCAGTACTTC
CASSSRYEQYF
>once|TRBJ2-1|TRBV12-3/TRBV12-4|NA
TGTGCCAGCAGCTGGCGCAATGAGCAGTTCTTC
CASSWRNEQFF
>NA|TRBJ2-5|TRBV6-1|TRBD2
TGTGCCAGCAAGGGACTAGCGGAAGAGACCCAGTACTTC
CASKGLAEETQYF
>NA|TRBJ2-5|TRBV7-9|NA
TGTGCCAGCAGCTTAGTTTCTGGGGGCCAAGAGACCCAGTACTTC
CASSLVSGGQETQYF
>NA|TRBJ2-1|TRBV29-1|TRBD1
TGCAGCGTCGGGACAGGGGGAAACAATGAGCAGTTCTTC
CSVGTGGNNEQFF
>NA|TRBJ2-3|TRBV19|NA
TGTGCCAGTGGGGGTTTGGGGGGTCAAGGGACAGATACGCAGTATTTT
CASGGLGGQGTDTQYF
>NA|TRBJ2-7|TRBV13|TRBD1
TGTGCCAGCAGCCACGACAGGGAAGTCACCTACGAGCAGTACTTC
CASSHDREVTYEQYF
>NA|TRBJ2-1|TRBV10-2|TRBD2
TGCGCCAGCCAGGGACTAGCGGGAGCCTACAATGAGCAGTTCTTC
CASQGLAGAYNEQFF
>NA|TRBJ2-1|TRBV4-1|TRBD2
TGCGCCAGCAGCCAAGGTTGGGCTAGCGGGAACAATGAGCAGTTCTTC
CASSQGWASGNNEQFF
>NA|TRBJ2-7|TRBV21-1|NA
TGTGCCAGCAGCCGCCGACAGTTCGAGCAGTACTTC
CASSRRQFEQYF
>NA|TRBJ2-5|TRBV7-2|NA
TGTGCCAGCAGTCTGGACAGTGGAGAGACCCAGTACTTC
CASSLDSGETQYF
>NA|TRBJ2-3|TRBV29-1|NA
TGCAGCGTTGAACGAAGGACAGTCACAGATACGCAGTATTTT
CSVERRTVTDTQYF
>NA|TRBJ1-2|TRBV5-6|NA
TGTGCCAGCAGCCCCGCAGAAAACTATGGCTACACCTTC
CASSPAENYGYTF
>NA|TRBJ1-2|TRBV2|NA
TGTGCCAGCAGTGCCGGGGGCTATGGCTACACCTTC
CASSAGGYGYTF
>NA|TRBJ1-5|TRBV7-9|NA
TGTGCCAGCACGGGGCCGGGGGAGAATCAGCCCCAGCATTTT
CASTGPGENQPQHF
>NA|TRBJ1-2|TRBV28|NA
TGTGCCAGCAGCAATAGCTATGGCTACACCTTC
CASSNSYGYTF
>NA|TRBJ2-7|TRBV19|TRBD2
TGTGCCAGTAGTATGGAGCGGGAGTCTCTCGAGCAGTACTTC
CASSMERESLEQYF
>NA|TRBJ1-2|TRBV28|NA
TGTGCCAGCAGTGTGACAGTCTCGATATTTTATGGCTACACCTTC
CASSVTVSIFYGYTF
>once|TRBJ2-5|TRBV20-1|NA
TGCAGTGCTAGAGTCCCCTCACTGTTGACCCAGTACTTC
CSARVPSLLTQYF
>NA|TRBJ1-2|TRBV3-1|TRBD1
TGTGCCAGCAGCCACGGACAGGGAAACTATGGCTACACCTTC
CASSHGQGNYGYTF
>NA|TRBJ1-5|TRBV7-2|NA
TGTGCCAGCAGCTTAGGGGCGTCGGGCGGGCAGCCCCAGCATTTT
CASSLGASGGQPQHF
>NA|TRBJ2-1|TRBV27|TRBD2
TGTGCCAGCAGAGGGCTAGCGGGAGGGCCCAGCTACAATGAGCAGTTCTTC
CASRGLAGGPSYNEQFF
>once|TRBJ2-7|TRBV30|NA
TGTGCCTGGCTACGGGGGCGGGAGTTCCACGAGCAGTACTTC
CAWLRGREFHEQYF
>NA|TRBJ2-4|TRBV3-1|TRBD1
TGTGCCAGCAGCCCCCGGATGGGACAGATCAAAAACATTCAGTACTTC
CASSPRMGQIKNIQYF
>NA|TRBJ2-6|TRBV12-3/TRBV12-4|NA
TGTGCCAGCAGTTCTCCTACTTTTTCTGGGGCCAACGTCCTGACTTTC
CASSSPTFSGANVLTF
>NA|TRBJ2-7|TRBV3-1|TRBD1
TGTGCCAGCAGCCTCGAAGGGGGCGGCTACGAGCAGTACTTC
CASSLEGGGYEQYF
>NA|TRBJ2-1|TRBV18|TRBD2
TGTGCCAGCTCACCCCCAGGACTAGCGCGTAACAATGAGCAGTTCTTC
CASSPPGLARNNEQFF
>NA|TRBJ1-1|TRBV29-1|TRBD1
TGCAGCGTTGAAGGAACAGGGGGCTGGAACACTGAAGCTTTCTTT
CSVEGTGGWNTEAFF